This T cell receptor beta chain was identified during a study of T cell responses to AZD1222 COVID-19 vaccine (dated by TCRdb to about 2021). Study-level background: AZD1222 recipients given second doses at about 4 weeks or at about 12 weeks were pooled, since spike-specific TCR depth and breadth were not found to differ between the two schedules. A total of roughly 240 trial participants underwent TCR sequencing, of whom 207 received two doses of AZD1222 and about 25 received two doses of the MenACWY control vaccine. Trial participants were enrolled by age into 18-55, 56-69 and 70-plus year subgroups, with roughly 160, 29 and 62 TCR-sequenced participants respectively.

As to this clone: Its binding antigen is unknown. No base qualities exist here, and no much larger clone lies one base off it.

Broader findings and caveats from the paper: Most participants were white British and females outnumbered males, and the authors suggested that clonal diversity may have been underestimated. Epitopes outside the regions mutated in the B.1.351 and B.1.1.7 variants were reportedly recognized by nearly half of the unique spike-specific TCRs. The 56-69-year group was small, and its depth increase did not reach significance, likely because of low power. Vaccine-associated CD4 TCRs spanned the whole spike protein, with dominant responses in regions 160-218 and 743-854. Conclusions about previously exposed vaccinees are limited because only six or seven AZD1222 recipients were SARS-CoV-2 seropositive at baseline. A significant rise in spike-specific TCR breadth and depth was observed after two AZD1222 doses relative to day 0 and relative to MenACWY recipients. Because no day 14 peak-response samples were available, repertoires were characterized only after the peak T cell response.

The CDR3 regions of human TCRbeta chains were subjected to immunosequencing. Turning to the authors' computational methods: Repertoire TCRs were checked for matches against a reference library of SARS-CoV-2-specific TCRs that had been generated using the MIRA antigen-specificity platform. Breadth was defined as the fraction of unique TCRs that were SARS-CoV-2-associated. Depth was defined as the fraction of total T cells that were SARS-CoV-2-associated. Using the MIRA data, each spike-specific TCR was mapped to the spike region that the TCR reacts to and placed in a CD4 or CD8 class. Log10-transformed breadth and depth values were compared by one-way ANOVA with Sidak's multiple comparisons tests. The source is immuneACCESS, and TCRdb retained only in-frame sequences with V and J called. Part of the clones is not carried over; for the studies checked, unresolved V genes explain less than half of this, and the remainder is unexplained. V and J calls and clone size are copied from that table; D and trimming were computed from the DNA. This sample has approximately 150,000 clones in its table, and around 90% of those were observed once. The ten largest clones capture 4% to 5.5% of the sample.

What the time point label conveys for this sample: baseline before first vaccination. Vaccinee samples were obtained from the UK trials COV001 and COV002, which included a single-blind randomized controlled phase 2/3 trial of AZD1222 (ChAdOx1 nCoV-19) in healthy adults. For TCRbeta chain sequencing, PBMC samples from trial participants were taken at day 0 and at day 28 after the second dose. Spanning cysteine to phenylalanine, the CDR3 consists of 14 amino acids. Solely the CDR3 DNA is kept, with 42 bases framed from the first base. The germline V gene (reference sequence) yields LNHDA for CDR1 and SQIVND for CDR2. The junction carries 13 bases between V and J, which are trimmed by 3 bases and 8 bases respectively.

This TCR derives from an adult in good health. The rearranged segments are TRBV19 and TRBJ1-4; no D gene is confidently identified. The sequencing used peripheral blood, collected on day 0 of AZD1222 vaccination. The CDR3 region reads CASSITWAGEKLFF. The DNA sequence is given as TGTGCCAGTAGTATTACCTGGGCGGGAGAAAAACTGTTTTTT. The entire variable domain, with the stretches around the CDR3 drawn from the reference TRBV19 and TRBJ1-4 proteins, is DGGITQSPKYLFRKEGQNVTLSCEQNLNHDAMYWYRQDPGQGLRLIYYSQIVNDFQKGDIAEGYSVSREKKESFPLTVTSAQKNPTAFYLCASSITWAGEKLFFGSGTQLSVL.